These T cell receptor beta chains were read from a single sample in a study of blood T cells in healthy people across ages. TCRdb recomputed calls from the 5' RACE reads with MiXCR, one row per CDR3 protein. The sample has 800,000 or so distinct CDR3 sequences; approximately 25% are singletons. These same data were also listed under a study on T cells of mothers and their children.

The specimen sequenced was blood. The receptors were gathered from a boy aged 10-17 years in good health. CDR3s include the opening cysteine and the closing phenylalanine or tryptophan. Each record gives: J gene, clone size, V gene, D gene, CDR3 protein, CDR3 DNA. A D gene is named only where the DNA matches it firmly. Clone size is stated in some rows and not others, as once, few, many or a class when expanded.

j_call: TRBJ2-1; clone_size: few; v_call: TRBV7-9; d_call: .; cdr3_aa: CASSLVGNDEQFF; cdr3_nt: TGTGCCAGCAGCTTAGTGGGGAACGATGAGCAGTTCTTC
j_call: TRBJ2-1; clone_size: few; v_call: TRBV9; d_call: TRBD1; cdr3_aa: CASSGGQGFNERFF; cdr3_nt: TGTGCCAGCAGCGGGGGACAGGGTTTCAACGAGCGGTTCTTC
j_call: TRBJ1-1; clone_size: .; v_call: TRBV29-1; d_call: TRBD1; cdr3_aa: CSVEGTGGTEAFF; cdr3_nt: TGCAGCGTGGAAGGGACAGGGGGGACTGAAGCTTTCTTT
j_call: TRBJ2-5; clone_size: .; v_call: TRBV11-1; d_call: .; cdr3_aa: CASSNDRIQETQYF; cdr3_nt: TGTGCCAGCAGCAACGACAGGATCCAAGAGACCCAGTACTTC
j_call: TRBJ2-1; clone_size: .; v_call: TRBV7-9; d_call: .; cdr3_aa: CASSPRQFGEQFF; cdr3_nt: TGTGCCAGCAGCCCGCGACAGTTTGGTGAGCAGTTCTTC
j_call: TRBJ2-4; clone_size: .; v_call: TRBV20-1; d_call: .; cdr3_aa: CSASEGRGSKNIQYF; cdr3_nt: TGCAGTGCTAGCGAGGGAAGGGGATCCAAAAACATTCAGTACTTC
j_call: TRBJ1-5; clone_size: .; v_call: TRBV12-3/TRBV12-4; d_call: TRBD1; cdr3_aa: CASSPGQGYSNQPQHF; cdr3_nt: TGTGCCAGCAGTCCGGGACAGGGTTATAGCAATCAGCCCCAGCATTTT
j_call: TRBJ1-5; clone_size: few; v_call: TRBV2; d_call: .; cdr3_aa: CASRVLGNQPQHF; cdr3_nt: TGTGCCAGCAGGGTGCTCGGCAATCAGCCCCAGCATTTT
j_call: TRBJ2-1; clone_size: few; v_call: TRBV12-3/TRBV12-4; d_call: TRBD1; cdr3_aa: CASSFLSQGANEQFF; cdr3_nt: TGTGCCAGCAGTTTCTTATCCCAGGGGGCGAATGAGCAGTTCTTC
j_call: TRBJ1-4; clone_size: many; v_call: TRBV4-3; d_call: .; cdr3_aa: CASSQDWGVEKLFF; cdr3_nt: TGCGCCAGCAGCCAAGATTGGGGGGTTGAAAAACTGTTTTTT
j_call: TRBJ2-1; clone_size: .; v_call: TRBV7-2; d_call: TRBD2; cdr3_aa: CASSLGLSNGGANNEQFF; cdr3_nt: TGTGCCAGCAGCTTAGGTTTATCCAACGGGGGGGCCAACAATGAGCAGTTCTTC
j_call: TRBJ1-2; clone_size: few; v_call: TRBV5-1; d_call: .; cdr3_aa: CASSLSINYGYTF; cdr3_nt: TGCGCCAGCAGCCTGTCGATTAACTATGGCTACACCTTC
j_call: TRBJ1-2; clone_size: .; v_call: TRBV9; d_call: TRBD1; cdr3_aa: CASSDPRIPGQNYGYTF; cdr3_nt: TGTGCCAGCAGCGATCCAAGGATACCGGGACAGAACTATGGCTACACCTTC
j_call: TRBJ2-5; clone_size: few; v_call: TRBV5-5; d_call: .; cdr3_aa: CASSLALGQTQETQYF; cdr3_nt: TGTGCCAGCAGCTTGGCCCTAGGACAAACTCAAGAGACCCAGTACTTC
j_call: TRBJ2-5; clone_size: .; v_call: TRBV21-1; d_call: .; cdr3_aa: CASSNGPGEGETQYF; cdr3_nt: TGTGCCAGCAGCAATGGCCCAGGAGAGGGGGAGACCCAGTACTTC
j_call: TRBJ1-4; clone_size: .; v_call: TRBV28; d_call: TRBD1; cdr3_aa: CASNYKGAPGEKLFF; cdr3_nt: TGTGCCAGCAACTATAAGGGGGCGCCGGGAGAAAAACTGTTTTTT
j_call: TRBJ2-2; clone_size: .; v_call: TRBV6-1; d_call: .; cdr3_aa: CASRLRTAGELFF; cdr3_nt: TGTGCCAGCAGACTCAGGACCGCCGGGGAGCTGTTTTTT
j_call: TRBJ2-1; clone_size: .; v_call: TRBV6-6; d_call: .; cdr3_aa: CASSYSATSDYNEQFF; cdr3_nt: TGTGCCAGCAGTTACTCCGCGACTAGTGACTACAATGAGCAGTTCTTC
j_call: TRBJ2-1; clone_size: few; v_call: TRBV20-1; d_call: .; cdr3_aa: CSALAYEQFF; cdr3_nt: TGCAGTGCTTTAGCGTATGAGCAGTTCTTC
j_call: TRBJ2-7; clone_size: few; v_call: TRBV4-3; d_call: TRBD2; cdr3_aa: CASSQDRAGGRFEQYF; cdr3_nt: TGCGCCAGCAGCCAAGATAGAGCGGGAGGACGTTTCGAGCAGTACTTC
j_call: TRBJ2-1; clone_size: few; v_call: TRBV7-2; d_call: .; cdr3_aa: CASSLEGYEQFF; cdr3_nt: TGTGCCAGCAGCTTAGAGGGTTATGAGCAGTTCTTC
j_call: TRBJ1-2; clone_size: .; v_call: TRBV20-1; d_call: .; cdr3_aa: CSARVWEGYGYTF; cdr3_nt: TGCAGTGCTAGAGTCTGGGAGGGCTATGGCTACACCTTC
j_call: TRBJ2-1; clone_size: few; v_call: TRBV7-2; d_call: .; cdr3_aa: CAGSLLGGDNEQFF; cdr3_nt: TGTGCCGGCAGTCTTCTGGGGGGAGACAATGAGCAGTTCTTC
j_call: TRBJ2-1; clone_size: .; v_call: TRBV16; d_call: TRBD2; cdr3_aa: CASSPWTSGGASEQFF; cdr3_nt: TGTGCCAGCAGCCCCTGGACTAGCGGGGGGGCTAGTGAGCAGTTCTTC
j_call: TRBJ2-3; clone_size: .; v_call: TRBV24-1; d_call: .; cdr3_aa: CATSDSQDAGTDTQYF; cdr3_nt: TGTGCCACCAGTGATTCACAGGACGCGGGGACAGATACGCAGTATTTT
j_call: TRBJ2-3; clone_size: .; v_call: TRBV27; d_call: .; cdr3_aa: CASRGRGTDTQYF; cdr3_nt: TGTGCCAGCAGAGGCAGGGGCACAGATACGCAGTATTTT
j_call: TRBJ2-1; clone_size: .; v_call: TRBV3-1; d_call: TRBD2; cdr3_aa: CASSRLGSGILNEQFF; cdr3_nt: TGTGCCAGCAGCAGACTGGGTAGCGGGATATTGAATGAGCAGTTCTTC
j_call: TRBJ1-2; clone_size: few; v_call: TRBV14; d_call: .; cdr3_aa: CASSRAGTHYGYTF; cdr3_nt: TGTGCCAGCAGCCGAGCCGGGACCCACTATGGCTACACCTTC
j_call: TRBJ1-2; clone_size: few; v_call: TRBV7-6; d_call: TRBD1; cdr3_aa: CASSLAETGGYYGYTF; cdr3_nt: TGTGCCAGCAGCTTAGCCGAGACAGGGGGCTACTATGGCTACACCTTC
j_call: TRBJ1-2; clone_size: few; v_call: TRBV28; d_call: .; cdr3_aa: CASSSPNPGDGYTF; cdr3_nt: TGTGCCAGCAGCTCACCAAATCCAGGGGATGGCTACACCTTC
j_call: TRBJ2-6; clone_size: many; v_call: TRBV25-1; d_call: TRBD2; cdr3_aa: CASSELTSAGANVLTF; cdr3_nt: TGTGCCAGCAGTGAATTGACTAGCGCCGGGGCCAACGTCCTGACTTTC